The present TCR beta chain was sequenced within a study of Ad26.COV2.S vaccination and SARS-CoV-2 variants. Study background: Intramuscularly, Ad26.COV2.S was given either once or twice, 56 days apart.

Note on this clone: Antigen: not known.

Data came from immunoSEQ multiplex PCR; TCRdb stores just in-frame clones and leaves some out. The sample carries about 390,000 clones, roughly nine tenths recorded once. Germline V gene lookup returns CDR1 LGHNA and CDR2 YSLEER. V lost 0 bases, J lost 9 bases, and 2 bases stayed unmatched. The CDR3 consists of 15 residues. Noted treatment: around 19 received Ad26.COV2.S at low or high dose, single or two shots; about 5 received placebo; per-sample allocation not given. Collection of samples fell on day 63 after the first vaccine or placebo injection. The administered vaccine (an Ad26 vector) expressed Wuhan-strain SARS-CoV-2 spike. Study results and limitations: Vaccinees reportedly had broad spike-specific CD8+ and CD4+ T cell responses. Across vaccine and placebo recipients, the breadth of non-spike TCRs was similar.

The source material was peripheral blood, sampled in a trial of Ad26.COV2.S vaccine versus placebo. The TCR originated in a person between 18 and 65 years old who received the Ad26.COV2.S COVID-19 vaccine or a placebo. This chain connects TRBV4-3 to TRBJ1-6; the match to TRBD1 covers 10 bases. CDR3 loop: CASSQEDRGASPLHF. Here the CDR3 DNA reads TGCGCCAGCAGCCAAGAGGACAGGGGGGCTTCACCCCTCCACTTT.